The entry below describes one T cell receptor beta chain. The data are from a study of T cells expressing NK-cell markers. Synthesis of TCR beta cDNA relied on 5'RACE template switching carrying UMIs. TCRdb derives one entry per CDR3 protein from the 5' RACE reads, leaving out DNA. Here the sample table reports hundreds of thousands of distinct CDR3 sequences. The CDR3 extends over 16 amino acids. Germline lookup yields CDR1 SGDLS and CDR2 YYNGEE. This clonotype originated in a man younger than 30 in good health. Specimen: blood T cells: a sorted CD56 or NKG2C T cell subset, CD4+ or CD8+ T cells, or bulk PBMC T cells (not recorded which). The rearrangement links TRBV9 to TRBJ2-2; TCRdb's D gene call, TRBD2, goes unchecked for lack of DNA. CDR3 loop: CASSVAVTSNTGELFF.